The next 27 T cell receptor beta chains were all read from a single sample in a study of post-analysis software for immune sequencing data. Their antigens are not known. cDNA libraries for TCR beta contained unique molecular identifiers. TCRdb called the PCR reads again in MiXCR, with one record for every CDR3 protein. The sample carries about 560,000 distinct CDR3 sequences, around 40% recorded once. Overall study results and limits: TRBV segments more frequent in patients than in controls numbered five and included TRBV5-6, TRBV5-1 and TRBV20-1.

The sample taken for sequencing was blood. These receptors originate from a girl aged 5 to 17 with multiple sclerosis.

This rearrangement joins TRBV9 to TRBJ2-3, with 7 nucleotides matching TRBD2. The length of the CDR3 is 13 residues. Germline CDR1 and CDR2: SGDLS and YYNGEE. V trimming: 4 bases; J trimming: 6 bases; junction bases outside the gene matches: 5. CDR3 in DNA: TGTGCCAGCAGCACATTAGCGGGTGATACGCAGTATTTT. It translates to CASSTLAGDTQYF. Based on the CDR3 plus reference TRBV9 and TRBJ2-3, the full variable domain is DSGVTQTPKHLITATGQRVTLRCSPRSGDLSVYWYQQSLDQGLQFLIQYYNGEERAKGNILERFSAQQFPDLHSELNLSSLELGDSALYFCASSTLAGDTQYFGPGTRLTVL.

The chain links TRBV20-1 to TRBJ1-1, with D tentatively TRBD1 (5 bases). Germline CDR1 DFQATT, CDR2 SNEGSKA (reference sequence). The CDR3 has 13 residues. Trimming shortened V by 5 bases and J by 1 base, and 11 bases separated the two germline ends. The CDR3 sequence: CSARVTANTEAFF. DNA for the CDR3: TGCAGTGCTCGGGTGACAGCGAACACTGAAGCTTTCTTT.

This clonotype was counted only a few times. The junction does not match germline at one end; this may be a read error. The genes are TRBV12-3 or TRBV12-4 and TRBJ2-3, with a possible D match to TRBD1 (5 bases). The CDR3 has 14 amino acids. The CDR3 is CASSYRGNTDAQYF. The CDR3 DNA follows: TGTGCCAGCAGTTATAGGGGCAACACAGATGCGCAGTATTTT.

The chain is built from TRBV7-8 and TRBJ2-7; a weak D match, TRBD1 (5 bases). The CDR3 covers 14 residues. Germline CDR1 reads SGHVS; CDR2 reads FQNEAQ. Trimming shortened V by 5 bases and J by 2 bases, and 13 bases separated the two germline ends. The CDR3 nucleotides are TGTGCCAGCAGCAAAGGGGCCCCCCCCTACGAGCAGTACTTC. The encoded protein is CASSKGAPPYEQYF. The complete variable domain, with remaining parts taken from reference TRBV7-8 and TRBJ2-7, reads GAGVSQSPRYKVAKRGQDVALRCDPISGHVSLFWYQQALGQGPEFLTYFQNEAQLDKSGLPSDRFFAERPEGSVSTLKIQRTQQEDSAVYLCASSKGAPPYEQYFGPGTRLTVT.

This clonotype has just a few counts. The chain recombines TRBV7-8 with TRBJ1-1; 7 bases are a match to TRBD1. The ends lost 4 bases at V and 3 bases at J; junction bases unmatched: 5. Germline CDR1 is SGHVS and CDR2 is FQNEAQ. The CDR3 consists of 14 residues. The CDR3 here is CASSYGDSYTEAFF. CDR3 in DNA: TGTGCCAGCAGCTACGGGGACAGTTACACTGAAGCTTTCTTT.

The sample holds many counts of this clonotype. The chain is built from TRBV5-1 and TRBJ2-5; no clear D gene. The germline V and J ends were trimmed by 0 bases and 0 bases, with 12 bases remaining between them. Looked up from germline, CDR1 is SGHRS and CDR2 is YFSETQ. The CDR3 has 16 residues. In nucleotides, the CDR3 is TGCGCCAGCAGCTTGGGGTCGGCCCTGTACCAAGAGACCCAGTACTTC. Its translation: CASSLGSALYQETQYF.

The chain couples TRBV27 to TRBJ1-5, with D possibly matching TRBD1 (5 bases). Germline CDR1 MNHEY, CDR2 SMNVEV (reference sequence). This CDR3 is built from 15 residues. V was trimmed by 3 bases and J by 3 bases, leaving 12 bases between them. The CDR3 DNA reads TGTGCCAGCAGTTTCCTGCAGGGCCCCAATCAGCCCCAGCATTTT. Amino acids: CASSFLQGPNQPQHF.

Turning to this clonotype: The junction does not match germline at one end; this may be a read error. This sequence joins TRBV5-1 and TRBJ1-2; possibly TRBD1 for D (5 bases). The CDR3 covers 13 residues. Germline assignment: CDR1 SGHRS and CDR2 YFSETQ. CDR3 nucleotide sequence: TGCGCCAGCAGATTGGGACTGAACTATGGCTACACCTTC. It is translated as CASRLGLNYGYTF.

The rearrangement uses TRBV12-3 or TRBV12-4 and TRBJ2-3; 7 nucleotides line up with TRBD1. The CDR3 sequence is 15 residues long. The J segment lost 2 bases and the V segment lost 7 bases, leaving 9 bases of the junction unmatched. The CDR3 region is CASNSTGVYTDTQYF. The CDR3 DNA sequence: TGTGCCAGCAATTCCACAGGGGTCTACACAGATACGCAGTATTTT.

Only a few counts were recorded for this clonotype. The CDR3 reads CASSSVKQGASGANVLTF. The CDR3 DNA reads TGTGCCAGCAGCTCGGTCAAGCAGGGAGCCTCTGGGGCCAACGTCCTGACTTTC. The chain has TRBV7-3 and TRBJ2-6; possibly TRBD1 or TRBD2 for D (5 bases each). This CDR3 comprises 18 residues. V lost 4 bases and J 0 bases, leaving 16 bases between the germline ends. In germline, CDR1 is SGHTA, CDR2 FQGTGA.

This clonotype appeared a few times. The chain joins TRBV20-1 to TRBJ1-5; 8 bases match TRBD1. The CDR3 runs 15 residues. With 6 bases clipped from V and 5 bases from J, the junction kept 12 bases outside the gene matches. The germline V gene has CDR1 DFQATT and CDR2 SNEGSKA (reference sequence). CDR3: CSAPKTGGLDQPQHF. Here the CDR3 DNA reads TGCAGTGCCCCCAAAACAGGGGGGCTAGATCAGCCCCAGCATTTT.

This rearrangement joins TRBV20-1 to TRBJ1-2, with TRBD1 as a possible D gene (6 bases). There are 13 residues in the CDR3. Deletions cut 0 bases from V and 6 bases from J, with 11 bases between. From germline, CDR1 is DFQATT and CDR2 SNEGSKA (reference sequence). CDR3 sequence reads: CSARDPRGDGYTF. The CDR3 DNA reads as TGCAGTGCTAGAGACCCCAGGGGCGATGGCTACACCTTC.

V gene TRBV20-1 combines with J gene TRBJ1-4, with D unresolved. Trimming took 5 bases from V and 5 from J, leaving 6 bases between them. The germline V gene encodes CDR1 DFQATT and CDR2 SNEGSKA (reference sequence). This CDR3 contains 11 residues. CDR3 nucleotide sequence: TGCAGTGCTGATAAAAATGAAAAACTGTTTTTT. Translation gives CSADKNEKLFF.

This clonotype showed up just a few times. This chain connects TRBV7-3 to TRBJ2-1; 10 bases line up with TRBD2. The junction had 7 bases not matched to a gene; V was cut back by 5 bases and J by 6 bases. This CDR3 contains 15 residues. Germline V gives CDR1 SGHTA, CDR2 FQGTGA. This CDR3 reads CASSASGGAFNEQFF. CDR3 nucleotide sequence: TGTGCCAGCAGCGCGAGCGGGGGGGCCTTCAATGAGCAGTTCTTC.

This clonotype has a handful of counts. The rearrangement uses TRBV29-1 and TRBJ2-3, with TRBD1 matching 9 bases. The germline V gene has CDR1 SQVTM and CDR2 ANQGSEA. V trimming: 5 bases; J trimming: 1 base; junction bases outside the gene matches: 7. CDR3 length: 15 amino acids. For the CDR3, the DNA is TGCAGCGTTCAAGCGGACAGGGGACGCACAGATACGCAGTATTTT. Its protein product is CSVQADRGRTDTQYF.

This clonotype was found a few times. The rearrangement joins TRBV7-2 to TRBJ2-7, with 11 bases identical to TRBD2. V shed 3 bases and J 1 base; nucleotides not matched to a gene: 5. This CDR3 region has 16 residues. Germline values: CDR1 SGHTA, CDR2 FQGNSA. The CDR3 coding sequence is TGTGCCAGCAGCTTGGCTAGCGGGAGGTCTTCCTACGAGCAGTACTTC. This codes for CASSLASGRSSYEQYF.

This clonotype was seen only a few times. This sequence joins TRBV10-3 and TRBJ2-3, with D maybe TRBD2 (6 bases). V was clipped by 5 bases and J by 2 bases, with 11 bases between them. Germline values: CDR1 ENHRY, CDR2 SYGVKD. CDR3 length: 14 amino acids. In DNA, the CDR3 is TGTGCCATCAGTCTGACTAGGGACACAGATACGCAGTATTTT. This codes for CAISLTRDTDTQYF.

The V and J genes are TRBV12-3 or TRBV12-4 and TRBJ1-5; D call uncertain. The CDR3 length is 14 residues. V was trimmed by 4 bases and J by 4 bases, leaving 11 bases between them. CDR3 in amino acids: CASSSRPRNQPQHF. The CDR3 DNA reads as TGTGCCAGCAGTTCGCGGCCGCGAAATCAGCCCCAGCATTTT.

The V and J genes are TRBV6-5 and TRBJ2-3, with 12 nucleotides matching TRBD2. V lost 8 bases and J lost 2; bases outside the gene matches: 5. This CDR3 is built from 15 residues. The germline CDR1 and CDR2 sequences are MNHEY and SVGAGI. The CDR3 protein is CASRTSGTPTDTQYF. Here the CDR3 DNA reads TGTGCCAGCCGGACTAGCGGGACCCCCACAGATACGCAGTATTTT.

The CDR3 loop reads CASSLEYLGDTEAFF. DNA for the CDR3: TGTGCCAGCAGTTTAGAGTATTTGGGGGACACTGAAGCTTTCTTT. The V and J genes are TRBV27 and TRBJ1-1; maybe TRBD1 (5 bases). This CDR3 region has 15 residues. Germline V gene data show CDR1 as MNHEY and CDR2 as SMNVEV (reference sequence). V shed 2 bases and J shed 3 bases, with 13 bases lying between them.

V is TRBV10-3 and J is TRBJ2-1; 11 nucleotides match TRBD1. The CDR3 is made up of 14 amino acids. CDR1 and CDR2 from the germline V gene are ENHRY and SYGVKD. J gave up 5 bases and V 6 bases, and 3 bases lay outside the gene matches. CDR3 nucleotides: TGTGCCATCAGCGGACAGGGGGCGAACAATGAGCAGTTCTTC. Amino acids: CAISGQGANNEQFF.

The chain uses TRBV20-1 and TRBJ2-5, with D perhaps assigned TRBD1 or TRBD2 (7 bases each). Germline V lookup: CDR1 DFQATT, CDR2 SNEGSKA (reference sequence). With 2 bases removed from V and 5 bases from J, the gap between germline ends came to 15 bases. The CDR3 length is 14 residues. CDR3 sequence (DNA): TGCAGTGCTAGACCCAGGGGGGGGTGGGAGACCCAGTACTTC. It codes for CSARPRGGWETQYF.

The chain couples TRBV4-1 to TRBJ2-3, with TRBD1 as a possible D gene (7 bases). The germline CDR1 and CDR2 sequences are MGHRA and YSYEKL. This CDR3 has 17 residues. V was pared by 3 bases and J by 6 bases, with 22 bases between. The CDR3 sequence is CASSHLQGRPSGDTQYF. CDR3 bases: TGCGCCAGCAGCCATCTACAGGGGAGGCCAAGTGGCGATACGCAGTATTTT.

V gene TRBV25-1 combines with J gene TRBJ2-7; TRBD2 might be the D (5 bases). Germline V gene sequence: CDR1 MGHDK, CDR2 SYGVNS. The V and J ends lost 6 bases and 2 bases respectively, with 11 bases between them. The CDR3 is 13 residues long. The DNA of the CDR3 is TGTGCCAGCAGGGAGGTGTCAACCTACGAGCAGTACTTC. It encodes CASREVSTYEQYF.

This clonotype has more than one count but fewer than ten. J is TRBJ2-1 and V is TRBV11-2, with 10 bases aligning to TRBD1. J was trimmed by 6 bases and V by 0 bases; bases with no gene match: 2. This CDR3 has 15 amino acids. From germline, CDR1 is SGHAT and CDR2 FQNNGV. Here the CDR3 DNA reads TGTGCCAGCAGCTTAGAAGGACAGGGGGGCAATGAGCAGTTCTTC. This codes for CASSLEGQGGNEQFF.

This clonotype was seen a few times. The chain employs TRBV5-1 and TRBJ1-2; no clear D gene. The CDR3 has 13 amino acids. Per the germline V gene, CDR1 is SGHRS and CDR2 is YFSETQ. V shed 0 bases and J shed 4 bases, with 7 bases lying between them. CDR3 coding DNA: TGCGCCAGCAGCTTGGACAGCGTCTATGGCTACACCTTC. It yields the protein CASSLDSVYGYTF.

The chain combines TRBV4-2 with TRBJ2-5, with 16 bases matching TRBD2. The germline CDR1 and CDR2 sequences are LGHNA and YNFKEQ. The trim removed 3 bases at V and 4 bases at J, leaving 5 bases unmatched. The CDR3 runs 17 residues. CDR3 amino acids: CASSHGTSGGGRETQYF. The CDR3 nucleotides read TGTGCCAGCAGCCACGGGACTAGCGGGGGGGGCCGAGAGACCCAGTACTTC.